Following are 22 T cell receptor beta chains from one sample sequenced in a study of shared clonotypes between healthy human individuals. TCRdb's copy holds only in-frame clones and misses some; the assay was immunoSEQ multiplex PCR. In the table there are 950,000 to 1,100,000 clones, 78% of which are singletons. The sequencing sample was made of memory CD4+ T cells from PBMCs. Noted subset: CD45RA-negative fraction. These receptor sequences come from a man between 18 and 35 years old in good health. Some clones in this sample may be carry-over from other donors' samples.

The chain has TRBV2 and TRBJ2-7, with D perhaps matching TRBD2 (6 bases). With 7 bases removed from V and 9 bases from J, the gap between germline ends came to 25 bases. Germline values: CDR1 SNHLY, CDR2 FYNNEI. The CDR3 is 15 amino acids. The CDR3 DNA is TGTGCCAGCACACTGCAGGGACTCGGGCTAGAAGGGCAGTACTTC. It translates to CASTLQGLGLEGQYF.

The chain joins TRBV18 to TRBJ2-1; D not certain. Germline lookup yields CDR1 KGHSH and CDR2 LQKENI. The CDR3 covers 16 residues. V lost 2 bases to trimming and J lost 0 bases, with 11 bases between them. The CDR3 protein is CASSPLTPGSYNEQFF. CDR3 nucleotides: TGTGCCAGCTCACCATTAACGCCAGGCTCCTACAATGAGCAGTTCTTC.

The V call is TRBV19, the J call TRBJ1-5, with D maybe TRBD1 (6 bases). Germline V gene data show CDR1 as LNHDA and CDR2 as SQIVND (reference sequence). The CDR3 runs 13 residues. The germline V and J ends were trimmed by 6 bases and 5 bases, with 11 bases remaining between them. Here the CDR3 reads CASSPGEYQPQHF. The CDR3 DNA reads TGTGCCAGTAGCCCAGGGGAGTATCAGCCCCAGCATTTT.

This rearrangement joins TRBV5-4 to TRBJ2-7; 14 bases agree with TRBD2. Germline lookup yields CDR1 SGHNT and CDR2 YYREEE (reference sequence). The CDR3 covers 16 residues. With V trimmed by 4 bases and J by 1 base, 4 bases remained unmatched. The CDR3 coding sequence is TGTGCCAGCAGCGTCGGACTAGCGGGAGGATCCTACGAGCAGTACTTC. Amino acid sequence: CASSVGLAGGSYEQYF. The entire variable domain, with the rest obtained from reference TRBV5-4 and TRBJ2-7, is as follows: ETGVTQSPTHLIKTRGQQVTLRCSSQSGHNTVSWYQQALGQGPQFIFQYYREEENGRGNFPPRFSGLQFPNYSSELNVNALELDDSALYLCASSVGLAGGSYEQYFGPGTRLTVT.

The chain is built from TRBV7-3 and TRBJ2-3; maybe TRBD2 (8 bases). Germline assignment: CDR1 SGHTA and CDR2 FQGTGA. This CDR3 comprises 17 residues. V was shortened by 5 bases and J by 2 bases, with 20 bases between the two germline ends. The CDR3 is CASSPRGAGGLTDTQYF. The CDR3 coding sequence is TGTGCCAGCAGCCCCAGGGGGGCGGGAGGACTCACAGATACGCAGTATTTT.

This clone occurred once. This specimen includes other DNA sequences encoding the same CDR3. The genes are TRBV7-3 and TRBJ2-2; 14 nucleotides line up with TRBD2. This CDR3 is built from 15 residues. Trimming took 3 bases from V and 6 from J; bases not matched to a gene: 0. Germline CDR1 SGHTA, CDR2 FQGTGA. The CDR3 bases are TGTGCCAGCAGCTTGGGACTAGCGGGGGCCGGGGAGCTGTTTTTT. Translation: CASSLGLAGAGELFF.

CDR3 in amino acids: CASSEAHRSTDTQYF. For the CDR3, the DNA is TGTGCCAGCAGTGAAGCGCACCGTAGCACAGATACGCAGTATTTT. The V and J genes are TRBV6-1 and TRBJ2-3; no firm D call. This CDR3 has 15 amino acids. The germline gives CDR1 MNHNS, CDR2 SASEGT. V was trimmed by 0 bases and J by 0 bases, leaving 7 bases between them.

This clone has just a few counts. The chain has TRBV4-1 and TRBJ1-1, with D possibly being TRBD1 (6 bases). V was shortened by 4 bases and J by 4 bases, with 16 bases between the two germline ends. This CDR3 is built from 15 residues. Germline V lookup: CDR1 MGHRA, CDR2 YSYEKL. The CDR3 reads CASSRHYGGGTEAFF. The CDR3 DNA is TGCGCCAGCAGCCGACACTATGGGGGCGGCACTGAAGCTTTCTTT.

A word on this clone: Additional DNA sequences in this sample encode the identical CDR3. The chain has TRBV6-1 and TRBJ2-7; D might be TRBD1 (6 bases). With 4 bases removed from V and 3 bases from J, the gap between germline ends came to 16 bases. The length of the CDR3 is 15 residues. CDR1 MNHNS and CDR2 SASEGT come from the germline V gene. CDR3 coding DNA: TGTGCCAGCAGTGTGTCCGGGACATATAGCTACGAGCAGTACTTC. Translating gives CASSVSGTYSYEQYF.

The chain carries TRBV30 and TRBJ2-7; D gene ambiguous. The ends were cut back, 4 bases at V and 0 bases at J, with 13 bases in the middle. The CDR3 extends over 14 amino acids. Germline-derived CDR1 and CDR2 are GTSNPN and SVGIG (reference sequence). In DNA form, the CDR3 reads TGTGCCTGGAATAGAGGCCCGAGCTCCTACGAGCAGTACTTC. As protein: CAWNRGPSSYEQYF.

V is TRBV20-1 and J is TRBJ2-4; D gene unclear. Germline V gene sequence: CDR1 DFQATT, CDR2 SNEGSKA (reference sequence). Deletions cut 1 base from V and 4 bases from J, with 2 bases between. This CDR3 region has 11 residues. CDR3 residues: CSARGKNIQYF. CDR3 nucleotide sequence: TGCAGTGCTAGAGGAAAAAACATTCAGTACTTC.

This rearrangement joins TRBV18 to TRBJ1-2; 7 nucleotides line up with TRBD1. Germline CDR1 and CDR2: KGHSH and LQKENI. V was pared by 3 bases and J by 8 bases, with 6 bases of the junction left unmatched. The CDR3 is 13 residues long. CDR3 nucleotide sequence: TGTGCCAGCTCACCCCGGACAGGCCAGGGCTACACCTTC. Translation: CASSPRTGQGYTF.

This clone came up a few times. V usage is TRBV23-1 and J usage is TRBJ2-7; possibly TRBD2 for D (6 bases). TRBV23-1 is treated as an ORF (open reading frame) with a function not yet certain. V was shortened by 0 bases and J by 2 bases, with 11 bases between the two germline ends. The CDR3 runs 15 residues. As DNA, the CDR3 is TGCGCCAGCAGTCAATCGGGGACTCTAACCTACGAGCAGTACTTC. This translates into CASSQSGTLTYEQYF.

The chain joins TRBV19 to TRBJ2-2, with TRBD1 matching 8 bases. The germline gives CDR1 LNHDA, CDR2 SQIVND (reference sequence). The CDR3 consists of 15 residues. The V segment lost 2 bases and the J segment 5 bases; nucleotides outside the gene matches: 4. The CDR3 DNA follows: TGTGCCAGTAGTATACCAGGGGGCAGAACCGGGGAGCTGTTTTTT. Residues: CASSIPGGRTGELFF. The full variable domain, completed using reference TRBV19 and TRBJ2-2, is DGGITQSPKYLFRKEGQNVTLSCEQNLNHDAMYWYRQDPGQGLRLIYYSQIVNDFQKGDIAEGYSVSREKKESFPLTVTSAQKNPTAFYLCASSIPGGRTGELFFGEGSRLTVL.

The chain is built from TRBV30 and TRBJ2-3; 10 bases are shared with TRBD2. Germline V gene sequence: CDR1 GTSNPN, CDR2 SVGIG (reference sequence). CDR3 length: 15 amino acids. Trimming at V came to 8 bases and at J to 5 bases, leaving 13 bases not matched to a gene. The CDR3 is CARGGSGRAVDTQYF. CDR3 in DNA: TGTGCCCGGGGAGGGAGCGGGAGGGCAGTAGATACGCAGTATTTT. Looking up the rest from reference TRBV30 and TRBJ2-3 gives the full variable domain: SQTIHQWPATLVQPVGSPLSLECTVEGTSNPNLYWYRQAAGRGLQLLFYSVGIGQISSEVPQNLSASRPQDRQFILSSKKLLLSDSGFYLCARGGSGRAVDTQYFGPGTRLTVL.

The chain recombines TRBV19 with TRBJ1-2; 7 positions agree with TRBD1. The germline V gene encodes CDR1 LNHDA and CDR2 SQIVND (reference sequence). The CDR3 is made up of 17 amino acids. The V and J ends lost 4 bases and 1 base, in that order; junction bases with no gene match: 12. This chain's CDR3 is CASSRGSSTGSNYGYTF. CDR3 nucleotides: TGTGCCAGTAGTAGAGGCTCCTCGACAGGGAGTAACTATGGCTACACCTTC.

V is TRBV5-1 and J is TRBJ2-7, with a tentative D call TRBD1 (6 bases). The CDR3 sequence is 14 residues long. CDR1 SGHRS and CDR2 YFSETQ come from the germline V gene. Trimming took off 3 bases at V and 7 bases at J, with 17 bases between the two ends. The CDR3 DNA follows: TGCGCCAGCAGCTCAACAGGGAAACCATGGGAGCAGTACTTC. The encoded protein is CASSSTGKPWEQYF.

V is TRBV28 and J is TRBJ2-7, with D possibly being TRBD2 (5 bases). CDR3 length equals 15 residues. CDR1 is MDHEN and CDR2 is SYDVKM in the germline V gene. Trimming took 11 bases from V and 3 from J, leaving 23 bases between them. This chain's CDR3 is CAGWLLGRGFYEQYF. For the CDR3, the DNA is TGTGCCGGGTGGCTTTTGGGGAGAGGTTTCTACGAGCAGTACTTC.

This CDR3 is CASSFRRAGGARDYEQYF. The DNA for the CDR3 is TGTGCCAGCAGTTTCAGACGCGCTGGGGGGGCGCGGGACTACGAGCAGTACTTC. The V gene is TRBV28, the J gene TRBJ2-7, with a possible D match to TRBD2 (7 bases). V gave up 3 bases and J gave up 3 bases, with 24 bases separating them. Germline V CDR1 and CDR2: MDHEN, SYDVKM. This CDR3 region has 18 residues.

CDR3 amino acids: CASSLSGRSTDTQYF. As DNA, the CDR3 is TGCGCCAGCAGCTTGAGCGGGAGGTCGACAGATACGCAGTATTTT. The rearrangement joins TRBV5-1 to TRBJ2-3; 9 bases line up with TRBD2. Trimming cost V 1 base and J 3 bases; bases outside gene matches: 3. CDR3 length: 15 amino acids. The germline CDR1 and CDR2 sequences are SGHRS and YFSETQ.

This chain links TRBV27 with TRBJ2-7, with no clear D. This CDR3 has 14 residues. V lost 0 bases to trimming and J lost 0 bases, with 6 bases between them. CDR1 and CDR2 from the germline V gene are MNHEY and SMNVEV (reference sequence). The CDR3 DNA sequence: TGTGCCAGCAGTTTATCTTATTTCTCCTACGAGCAGTACTTC. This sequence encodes CASSLSYFSYEQYF.

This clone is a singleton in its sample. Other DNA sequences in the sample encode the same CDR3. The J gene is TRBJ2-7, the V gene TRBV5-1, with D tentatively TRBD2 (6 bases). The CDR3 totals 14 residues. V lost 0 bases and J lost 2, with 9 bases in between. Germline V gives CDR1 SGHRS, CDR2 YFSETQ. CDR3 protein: CASSLVGGPYEQYF. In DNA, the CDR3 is TGCGCCAGCAGCTTGGTGGGGGGTCCCTACGAGCAGTACTTC.